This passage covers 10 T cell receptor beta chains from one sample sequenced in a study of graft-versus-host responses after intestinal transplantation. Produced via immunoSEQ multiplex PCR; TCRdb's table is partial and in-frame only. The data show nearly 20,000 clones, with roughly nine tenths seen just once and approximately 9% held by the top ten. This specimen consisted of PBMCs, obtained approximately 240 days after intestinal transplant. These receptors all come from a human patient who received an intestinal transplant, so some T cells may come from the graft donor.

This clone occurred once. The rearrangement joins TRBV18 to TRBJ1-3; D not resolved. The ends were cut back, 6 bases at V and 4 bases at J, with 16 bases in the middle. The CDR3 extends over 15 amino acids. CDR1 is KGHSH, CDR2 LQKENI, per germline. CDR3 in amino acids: CASSSGEGDGNTIYF. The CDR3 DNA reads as TGTGCCAGCTCGTCTGGTGAGGGTGACGGAAACACCATATATTTT. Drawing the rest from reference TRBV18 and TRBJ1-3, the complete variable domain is NAGVMQNPRHLVRRRGQEARLRCSPMKGHSHVYWYRQLPEEGLKFMVYLQKENIIDESGMPKERFSAEFPKEGPSILRIQQVVRGDSAAYFCASSSGEGDGNTIYFGEGSWLTVV.

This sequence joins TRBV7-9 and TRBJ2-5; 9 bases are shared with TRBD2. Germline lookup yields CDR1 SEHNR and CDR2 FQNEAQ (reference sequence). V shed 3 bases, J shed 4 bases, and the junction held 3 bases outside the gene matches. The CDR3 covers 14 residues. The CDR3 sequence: CASSLPSGVETQYF. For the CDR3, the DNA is TGTGCCAGCAGCTTGCCTAGCGGGGTAGAGACCCAGTACTTC.

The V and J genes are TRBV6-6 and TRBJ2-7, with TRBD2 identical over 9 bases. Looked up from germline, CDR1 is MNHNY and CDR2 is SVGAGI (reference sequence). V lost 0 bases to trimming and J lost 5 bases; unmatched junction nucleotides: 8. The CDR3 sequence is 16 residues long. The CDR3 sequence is CASSYSPGLANDEQYF. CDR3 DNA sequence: TGTGCCAGCAGTTACTCCCCGGGACTAGCCAATGACGAGCAGTACTTC.

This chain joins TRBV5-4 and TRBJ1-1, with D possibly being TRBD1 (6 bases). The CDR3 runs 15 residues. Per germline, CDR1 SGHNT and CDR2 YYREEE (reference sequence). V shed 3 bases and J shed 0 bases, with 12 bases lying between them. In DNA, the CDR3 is TGTGCCAGCAGCTCCGGACAGAACTTGAACACTGAAGCTTTCTTT. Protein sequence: CASSSGQNLNTEAFF.

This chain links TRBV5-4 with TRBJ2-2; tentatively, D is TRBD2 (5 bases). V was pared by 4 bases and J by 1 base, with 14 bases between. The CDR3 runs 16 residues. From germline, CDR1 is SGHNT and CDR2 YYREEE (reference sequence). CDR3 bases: TGTGCCAGCAGCGAGAGGTTCGGGGTGAACACCGGGGAGCTGTTTTTT. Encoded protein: CASSERFGVNTGELFF.

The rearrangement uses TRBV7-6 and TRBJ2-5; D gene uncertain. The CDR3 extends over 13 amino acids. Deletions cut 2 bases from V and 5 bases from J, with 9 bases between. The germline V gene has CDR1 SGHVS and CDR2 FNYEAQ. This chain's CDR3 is CASSLLLEETQYF. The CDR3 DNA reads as TGTGCCAGCAGCTTACTGCTGGAGGAGACCCAGTACTTC.

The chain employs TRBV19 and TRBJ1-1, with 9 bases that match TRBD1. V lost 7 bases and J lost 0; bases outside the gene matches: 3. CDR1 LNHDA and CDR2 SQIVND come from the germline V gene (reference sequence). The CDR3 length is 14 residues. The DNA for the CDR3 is TGTGCCAGTATTACAGGGGGCCTGAACACTGAAGCTTTCTTT. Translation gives CASITGGLNTEAFF.

CDR3 protein: CASRLWSGENTEAFF. In DNA form, the CDR3 reads TGTGCCAGTAGATTATGGTCGGGAGAGAACACTGAAGCTTTCTTT. This chain connects TRBV19 to TRBJ1-1; D call uncertain. Germline V lookup: CDR1 LNHDA, CDR2 SQIVND (reference sequence). With 6 bases removed from V and 1 base from J, the gap between germline ends came to 15 bases. CDR3 size: 15 residues.

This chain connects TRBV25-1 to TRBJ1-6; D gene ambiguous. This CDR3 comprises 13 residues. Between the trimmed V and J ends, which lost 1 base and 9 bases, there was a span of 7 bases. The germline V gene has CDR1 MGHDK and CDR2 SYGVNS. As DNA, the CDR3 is TGTGCCAGCAGTGAATGCAAGATTTCACCCCTCCACTTT. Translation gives CASSECKISPLHF. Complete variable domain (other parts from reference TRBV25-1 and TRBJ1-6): EADIYQTPRYLVIGTGKKITLECSQTMGHDKMYWYQQDPGMELHLIHYSYGVNSTEKGDLSSESTVSRIRTEHFPLTLESARPSHTSQYLCASSECKISPLHFGNGTRLTVT.

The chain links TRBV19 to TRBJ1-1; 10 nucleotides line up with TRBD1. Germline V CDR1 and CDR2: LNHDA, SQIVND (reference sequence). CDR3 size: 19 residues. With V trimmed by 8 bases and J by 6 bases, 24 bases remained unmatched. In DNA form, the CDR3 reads TGTGCCAGTGCGCCTAAAACCGAGGGTAGGTGGGGACAGGGGCCTGAAGCTTTCTTT. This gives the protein CASAPKTEGRWGQGPEAFF.